This TCR beta chain came from a study of cytomegalovirus exposure and HLA in healthy donors. Whole-study results and caveats: Sequencing likely generated an artifact that appeared as a cluster of highly shared sequence variants. Sequences of the TCR beta chain were said to predict the HLA-A and HLA-B alleles of most subjects accurately. It was shown in a later analysis that HLA-associated TCR beta chains were more clonally expanded than other, equally common chains.

The CDR3 is 12 residues long. Germline lookup yields CDR1 MDHEN and CDR2 SYDVKM. V dropped 11 bases and J dropped 9 bases, with 20 bases sitting between them. The PCR had 60 Vbeta and 13 Jbeta primers. Profiled with immunoSEQ multiplex PCR; TCRdb holds only in-frame clones, not every one. Of roughly 99,000 clones in the sample, 65% to 85% were seen once. A word on this clone: What it binds is unknown.

At sampling all donors were nominally healthy, likely with unrecorded immune exposures. Sequencing was done on a sample of PBMCs. The receptor was isolated from a young man in good health and CMV-seronegative. The V and J genes are TRBV28 and TRBJ2-7, with D maybe TRBD1 (6 bases). CDR3 DNA: TGTGCCGCCAACGGGGACATCGCGGGGCAGTACTTC. Translated, it gives CAANGDIAGQYF.